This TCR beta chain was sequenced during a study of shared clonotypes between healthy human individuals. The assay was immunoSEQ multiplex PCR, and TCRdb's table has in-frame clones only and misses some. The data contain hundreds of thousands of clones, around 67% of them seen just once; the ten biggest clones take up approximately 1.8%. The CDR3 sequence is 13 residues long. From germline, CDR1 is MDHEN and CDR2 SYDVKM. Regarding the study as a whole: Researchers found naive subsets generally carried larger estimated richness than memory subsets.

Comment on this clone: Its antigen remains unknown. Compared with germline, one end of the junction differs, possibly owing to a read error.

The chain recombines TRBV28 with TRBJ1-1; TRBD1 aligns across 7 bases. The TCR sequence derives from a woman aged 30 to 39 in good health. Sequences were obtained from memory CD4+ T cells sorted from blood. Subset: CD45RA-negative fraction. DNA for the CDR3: TGTGCCAGCACTTTACAGGGGAGGACTGAAGCTTTCTTT. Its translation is CASTLQGRTEAFF.